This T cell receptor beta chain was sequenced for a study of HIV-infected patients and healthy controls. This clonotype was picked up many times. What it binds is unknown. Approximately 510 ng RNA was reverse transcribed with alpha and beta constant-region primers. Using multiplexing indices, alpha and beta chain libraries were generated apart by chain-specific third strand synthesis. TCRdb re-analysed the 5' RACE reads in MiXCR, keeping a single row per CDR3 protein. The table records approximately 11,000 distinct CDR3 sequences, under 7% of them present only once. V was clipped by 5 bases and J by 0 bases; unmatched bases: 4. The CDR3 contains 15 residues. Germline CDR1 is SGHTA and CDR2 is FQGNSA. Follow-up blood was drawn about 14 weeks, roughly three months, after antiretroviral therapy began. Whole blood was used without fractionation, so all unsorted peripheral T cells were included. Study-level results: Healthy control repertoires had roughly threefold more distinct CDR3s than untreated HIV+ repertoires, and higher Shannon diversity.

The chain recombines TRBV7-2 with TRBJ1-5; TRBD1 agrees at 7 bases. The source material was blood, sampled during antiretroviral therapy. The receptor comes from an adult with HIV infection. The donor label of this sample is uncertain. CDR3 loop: CASSRGQTSNQPQHF. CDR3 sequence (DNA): TGTGCCAGCAGCCGGGGACAGACTAGCAATCAGCCCCAGCATTTT.